The 16 T cell receptor beta chains presented below share a single source sample, sequenced in a study of cytomegalovirus exposure and HLA in healthy donors. The PCR contained 60 Vbeta and 13 Jbeta primers. The table came from immunoSEQ multiplex PCR; TCRdb's copy has only in-frame clones and leaves some out. Of about 190,000 clones in the sample, around 80% were seen once. The specimen sequenced was PBMCs. The source is a middle-aged woman in good health and CMV-seronegative.

The chain employs TRBV7-9 and TRBJ1-2, with D possibly matching TRBD1 (6 bases). The CDR3 sequence is 15 residues long. With 2 bases removed from V and 4 bases from J, the gap between germline ends came to 14 bases. Germline-derived CDR1 and CDR2 are SEHNR and FQNEAQ (reference sequence). Here the CDR3 reads CASSLSQGPFYGYTF. DNA for the CDR3: TGTGCCAGCAGCTTATCTCAGGGGCCTTTCTATGGCTACACCTTC.

This clone occurred a few times. The rearrangement joins TRBV29-1 to TRBJ1-2; 8 bases are a match to TRBD1. Trimming removed 6 bases from V and 4 bases from J; junction bases left unmatched: 4. This CDR3 spans 12 amino acids. Per germline, CDR1 SQVTM and CDR2 ANQGSEA. The CDR3 DNA is TGCAGCGTGGACAGGGCAGGCTATGGCTACACCTTC. Translating it yields CSVDRAGYGYTF.

Written as DNA, the CDR3 is TGTGCCAGCTCAATACGGCAGGGGGTCACTGAAGCTTTCTTT. This encodes CASSIRQGVTEAFF. The rearrangement uses TRBV18 and TRBJ1-1; 7 bases fit TRBD1. Trimming at V came to 5 bases and at J to 4 bases, leaving 7 bases not matched to a gene. The germline V gene has CDR1 KGHSH and CDR2 LQKENI. CDR3 size: 14 residues.

The gene calls are TRBV5-1 and TRBJ1-6; D not certain. V was clipped by 0 bases and J by 0 bases, with 10 bases between them. The CDR3 has 17 residues. Germline V lookup: CDR1 SGHRS, CDR2 YFSETQ. The CDR3 is CASSLADPSSYNSPLHF. CDR3 sequence (DNA): TGCGCCAGCAGCTTGGCCGACCCTAGCTCCTATAATTCACCCCTCCACTTT.

V is TRBV19 and J is TRBJ2-2; TRBD2 is a possible D gene (6 bases). V was cut by 5 bases and J by 6 bases, with 25 bases left in between. Germline V gene sequence: CDR1 LNHDA, CDR2 SQIVND (reference sequence). The CDR3 totals 18 residues. The CDR3 nucleotides read TGTGCCAGTAGTCCCGGGGGATTTAGCGGCGGTGGGGCCGGGGAGCTGTTTTTT. Amino acid sequence: CASSPGGFSGGGAGELFF.

The CDR3 sequence is CASSRTSGPYEQYV. The CDR3 coding sequence is TGTGCCAGCTCAAGGACTAGCGGGCCCTACGAGCAGTACGTC. The rearrangement links TRBV18 to TRBJ2-7; 11 positions agree with TRBD2. Trimming cost V 5 bases and J 2 bases; bases outside gene matches: 2. The CDR3 has 14 amino acids. Germline V CDR1 and CDR2: KGHSH, LQKENI.

This sequence joins TRBV7-9 and TRBJ1-1; TRBD1 is a possible D gene (5 bases). Per the germline V gene, CDR1 is SEHNR and CDR2 is FQNEAQ (reference sequence). The germline V and J ends were trimmed by 5 bases and 2 bases, with 15 bases remaining between them. The CDR3 spans 15 residues. The CDR3 spells CASSQGAGANTEAFF. The CDR3 DNA reads as TGTGCCAGCAGCCAAGGGGCAGGAGCAAACACTGAAGCTTTCTTT.

The V gene is TRBV4-3, the J gene TRBJ2-3; 10 bases are a match to TRBD1. CDR1 is LGHNA, CDR2 YSLEER, per germline. This CDR3 spans 17 amino acids. V lost 1 base and J lost 0; bases outside the gene matches: 4. The CDR3 sequence: CASSQVGTGVSTDTQYF. The CDR3 coding sequence is TGCGCCAGCAGCCAAGTCGGGACAGGGGTGAGCACAGATACGCAGTATTTT.

The CDR3 loop is CASSPAQGSGANVLTF. The CDR3 coding sequence is TGTGCCAGCAGCCCAGCCCAGGGTAGTGGGGCCAACGTCCTGACTTTC. This chain connects TRBV6-6 to TRBJ2-6; a weak D match, TRBD1 (5 bases). This CDR3 region has 16 residues. The ends were cut back, 6 bases at V and 3 bases at J, with 15 bases in the middle. Germline V gives CDR1 MNHNY, CDR2 SVGAGI (reference sequence).

The chain combines TRBV5-4 with TRBJ2-1; D unclear. CDR3 size: 12 residues. Trimming removed 2 bases from V and 3 bases from J, with 3 bases in between. The germline V gene has CDR1 SGHNT and CDR2 YYREEE (reference sequence). The CDR3 spells CASSFGYNEQFF. DNA of the CDR3: TGTGCCAGCAGCTTCGGCTACAATGAGCAGTTCTTC.

This rearrangement joins TRBV5-8 to TRBJ1-2; TRBD1 matches 9 bases. The J segment lost 4 bases and the V segment lost 0 bases, leaving 4 bases of the junction unmatched. This CDR3 has 15 amino acids. Germline assignment: CDR1 SGHTS and CDR2 YDEGEE. The CDR3 nucleotides are TGTGCCAGCAGCTTGGGAGGGACAGGGATCTATGGCTACACCTTC. Translated, it gives CASSLGGTGIYGYTF.

J is TRBJ1-1 and V is TRBV19; D not resolved. Trimming removed 10 bases from V and 4 bases from J, with 13 bases in between. This CDR3 has 12 amino acids. The germline V gene encodes CDR1 LNHDA and CDR2 SQIVND (reference sequence). CDR3 sequence: CATYDGGTEAFF. The CDR3 nucleotides are TGTGCCACTTACGATGGAGGCACTGAAGCTTTCTTT.

The chain links TRBV4-3 to TRBJ2-2; 9 nucleotides agree with TRBD1. The CDR3 loop spans 18 amino acids. CDR1 is LGHNA, CDR2 YSLEER, per germline. Losses at the gene ends were 0 bases for V and 2 bases for J; bases not matched to a gene: 7. This chain's CDR3 is CASSQDLGGQGNTGELFF. In DNA, the CDR3 is TGCGCCAGCAGCCAAGATCTTGGGGGACAGGGTAACACCGGGGAGCTGTTTTTT.

This clone was recorded once. This chain links TRBV27 with TRBJ2-3, with 7 bases lining up with TRBD2. V was pared by 7 bases and J by 5 bases, with 6 bases of the junction left unmatched. CDR1 and CDR2 from the germline V gene are MNHEY and SMNVEV (reference sequence). This CDR3 has 13 residues. The CDR3 DNA reads as TGTGCCAGCACAAGTGGGAGGGTAGATACGCAGTATTTT. Protein product: CASTSGRVDTQYF.

The chain recombines TRBV6-5 with TRBJ2-5; no firm D call. CDR1 is MNHEY and CDR2 is SVGAGI in the germline V gene. This CDR3 is 14 amino acids long. V was pared by 6 bases and J by 0 bases, with 11 bases between. DNA for the CDR3: TGTGCCAGCAGCTCAGACTGGAACCAAGAGACCCAGTACTTC. Translating gives CASSSDWNQETQYF.

The chain has TRBV18 and TRBJ2-4; tentatively, D is TRBD2 (5 bases). CDR3 length: 15 residues. CDR1 is KGHSH and CDR2 is LQKENI in the germline V gene. The germline V and J ends were trimmed by 6 bases and 8 bases, with 20 bases remaining between them. The CDR3 nucleotides are TGTGCCAGCTCCCCGATTAGTGGGAGTGGAGACATTCAGTACTTC. Its translation is CASSPISGSGDIQYF.